Presented here are 30 T cell receptor beta chains from one specimen sequenced in a study of regulatory and conventional T cells in RAG deficiency. The table came from immunoSEQ multiplex PCR; TCRdb's copy has only in-frame clones and leaves some out. The profile shows about 5,500 clones, less than 95% of them singletons. Sample: CD8+ T cells sorted from blood. The receptors stem from a human donor with RAG deficiency presenting as severe combined immunodeficiency.

V and J are TRBV11-2 and TRBJ1-1, with a tentative D call TRBD1 (5 bases). The length of the CDR3 is 14 residues. Trimming took off 0 bases at V and 8 bases at J, with 13 bases between the two ends. The germline V gene has CDR1 SGHAT and CDR2 FQNNGV. The CDR3 sequence: CASSLEAGRLEAFF. In nucleotides, the CDR3 is TGTGCCAGCAGCTTAGAAGCAGGGAGGTTGGAAGCTTTCTTT.

The rearrangement links TRBV7-9 to TRBJ1-2; D is uncertain. CDR3 length: 13 residues. V was cut by 5 bases and J by 2 bases, with 9 bases left in between. Germline CDR1 and CDR2: SEHNR and FQNEAQ (reference sequence). DNA of the CDR3: TGTGCCAGCAGCCCCCCCCTGAACTATGGCTACACCTTC. The encoded protein is CASSPPLNYGYTF.

The rearrangement links TRBV4-3 to TRBJ1-5, with D possibly being TRBD1 (6 bases). Germline assignment: CDR1 LGHNA and CDR2 YSLEER. V was clipped by 0 bases and J by 2 bases, with 8 bases between them. The CDR3 is made up of 15 amino acids. The CDR3 DNA reads TGCGCCAGCAGCCAAGATAGGACAGGCAATCAGCCCCAGCATTTT. This translates into CASSQDRTGNQPQHF.

This chain connects TRBV11-2 to TRBJ2-2, with D tentatively TRBD1 (5 bases). Looked up from germline, CDR1 is SGHAT and CDR2 is FQNNGV. The CDR3 length is 13 residues. The germline V and J ends were trimmed by 7 bases and 4 bases, with 10 bases remaining between them. The CDR3: CASTIGATGELFF. CDR3 in DNA: TGTGCCAGCACCATAGGGGCCACCGGGGAGCTGTTTTTT.

The V gene is TRBV6-5, the J gene TRBJ2-7; no clear D gene. V gave up 8 bases and J gave up 3 bases, with 5 bases separating them. CDR1 is MNHEY and CDR2 is SVGAGI in the germline V gene. CDR3 length: 10 residues. For the CDR3, the DNA is TGTGCCAGCGGAGTCTACGAGCAGTACTTC. This encodes CASGVYEQYF.

The rearrangement links TRBV7-9 to TRBJ2-1, with D unclear. V was pared by 3 bases and J by 4 bases, with 7 bases between. The CDR3 is made up of 13 amino acids. Germline assignment: CDR1 SEHNR and CDR2 FQNEAQ (reference sequence). The CDR3 is CASSFGKYNEQFF. CDR3 DNA sequence: TGTGCCAGCAGCTTCGGCAAATACAATGAGCAGTTCTTC. The full variable domain, in which reference TRBV7-9 and TRBJ2-1 provide the parts outside the CDR3, is DTGVSQNPRHKITKRGQNVTFRCDPISEHNRLYWYRQTLGQGPEFLTYFQNEAQLEKSRLLSDRFSAERPKGSFSTLEIQRTEQGDSAMYLCASSFGKYNEQFFGPGTRLTVL.

CDR3 DNA: TGCGCCAGCAGCCAAGCCCCAGGACAGTTACTCTTCTATGGCTACACCTTC. Translating gives CASSQAPGQLLFYGYTF. The gene calls are TRBV4-1 and TRBJ1-2; D might be TRBD1 (6 bases). V lost 1 base and J 4 bases, leaving 19 bases between the germline ends. CDR3 length: 17 residues. Germline V lookup: CDR1 MGHRA, CDR2 YSYEKL.

In its sample, this clone was seen once. J is TRBJ2-5 and V is TRBV10-2; TRBD1 matches 12 bases. CDR3 size: 15 residues. The germline V gene has CDR1 WSHSY and CDR2 SAAADI. J gave up 5 bases and V 6 bases, and 7 bases lay outside the gene matches. CDR3 sequence: CASSRDRGRRETQYF. CDR3 nucleotides: TGCGCCAGCAGCCGGGACAGGGGGCGCCGGGAGACCCAGTACTTC.

CDR3 DNA: TGTGCCAGCAGCTCAGTAAACGAGCAGTACTTC. Its protein product is CASSSVNEQYF. The chain carries TRBV7-9 and TRBJ2-7; D unclear. Germline V gene data show CDR1 as SEHNR and CDR2 as FQNEAQ (reference sequence). Trimming pared 4 bases from V and 5 bases from J, leaving 6 bases between. The CDR3 runs 11 residues.

J is TRBJ2-6 and V is TRBV7-9, with no clear D. Per the germline V gene, CDR1 is SEHNR and CDR2 is FQNEAQ (reference sequence). V lost 1 base to trimming and J lost 2 bases, with 3 bases between them. This CDR3 is built from 14 residues. The CDR3 region is CASSLGAGANVLTF. CDR3 in DNA: TGTGCCAGCAGCTTAGGGGCTGGGGCCAACGTCCTGACTTTC.

The chain is built from TRBV13 and TRBJ2-5; TRBD2 aligns across 11 bases. This CDR3 comprises 16 residues. Germline CDR1 PRHDT, CDR2 FYEKMQ (reference sequence). Trimming removed 4 bases from V and 0 bases from J; junction bases left unmatched: 4. The CDR3 DNA is TGTGCCAGCAGCTCCGTAGCGGGAGGGGACCAAGAGACCCAGTACTTC. Protein: CASSSVAGGDQETQYF.

CDR3 loop: CASRPGLGSNIQYF. CDR3 nucleotides: TGTGCCAGTAGGCCGGGCCTGGGGAGTAACATTCAGTACTTC. V usage is TRBV19 and J usage is TRBJ2-4, with D possibly being TRBD2 (5 bases). This CDR3 has 14 amino acids. V shed 6 bases and J shed 7 bases, with 16 bases lying between them. Per the germline V gene, CDR1 is LNHDA and CDR2 is SQIVND (reference sequence). The full variable domain, with the rest looked up from reference TRBV19 and TRBJ2-4, is DGGITQSPKYLFRKEGQNVTLSCEQNLNHDAMYWYRQDPGQGLRLIYYSQIVNDFQKGDIAEGYSVSREKKESFPLTVTSAQKNPTAFYLCASRPGLGSNIQYFGAGTRLSVL.

The rearrangement uses TRBV29-1 and TRBJ2-7; D remains unclear. The germline CDR1 and CDR2 sequences are SQVTM and ANQGSEA. V dropped 0 bases and J dropped 4 bases, with 4 bases sitting between them. This CDR3 has 11 amino acids. The CDR3 DNA is TGCAGCGTTGAAGAGGGGTACGAGCAGTACTTC. This sequence encodes CSVEEGYEQYF.

The V gene is TRBV7-9, the J gene TRBJ2-2; D unresolved. V lost 5 bases and J 0 bases, leaving 4 bases between the germline ends. The CDR3 is 13 amino acids. Germline V gene sequence: CDR1 SEHNR, CDR2 FQNEAQ (reference sequence). CDR3 DNA sequence: TGTGCCAGCAGCCCGTCGAACACCGGGGAGCTGTTTTTT. This codes for CASSPSNTGELFF.

The chain combines TRBV19 with TRBJ2-7; D call uncertain. The germline V and J ends were trimmed by 4 bases and 2 bases, with 9 bases remaining between them. CDR3 length: 13 residues. CDR1 and CDR2 (germline): LNHDA, SQIVND (reference sequence). The chain's CDR3 is CASSKNGPYEQYF. The CDR3 DNA reads as TGTGCCAGTAGTAAGAACGGACCCTACGAGCAGTACTTC.

The rearrangement links TRBV10-1 to TRBJ2-7; 9 bases match TRBD2. Unmatched junction bases numbered 6, after V lost 2 bases and J lost 4 bases. The CDR3 loop spans 15 amino acids. Germline CDR1 WNHNN, CDR2 SYGVQD (reference sequence). The CDR3 bases are TGCGCCAGCAGTGAGGGACAGCGGGAGGAGTACGAGCAGTACTTC. Its translation is CASSEGQREEYEQYF.

The gene calls are TRBV30 and TRBJ2-7, with a weak D call TRBD1 (5 bases). Per germline, CDR1 GTSNPN and CDR2 SVGIG (reference sequence). The CDR3 loop spans 14 amino acids. V was shortened by 2 bases and J by 6 bases, with 17 bases between the two germline ends. The CDR3 loop is CAWSWERTTSEQYF. CDR3 nucleotide sequence: TGTGCCTGGAGTTGGGAAAGGACAACCAGCGAGCAGTACTTC.

This sequence joins TRBV7-9 and TRBJ2-5; the D gene is possibly TRBD1 (6 bases). This CDR3 comprises 14 residues. V was trimmed by 5 bases and J by 4 bases, leaving 14 bases between them. In germline, CDR1 is SEHNR, CDR2 FQNEAQ (reference sequence). CDR3 coding DNA: TGTGCCAGCAGCCCACAGGGTTTAGGAGAGACCCAGTACTTC. Amino acids: CASSPQGLGETQYF.

The chain uses TRBV4-1 and TRBJ2-5; D not resolved. The CDR3 is 13 residues long. Germline V CDR1 and CDR2: MGHRA, YSYEKL. V was cut by 0 bases and J by 9 bases, with 11 bases left in between. CDR3 residues: CASSQDPAVAQYF. The CDR3 coding sequence is TGCGCCAGCAGCCAAGATCCCGCAGTTGCCCAGTACTTC.

The CDR3 region has the DNA TGTGCCAGCAGTGGGGCTCCCGACAGGAGAGAAGAGACCCAGTACTTC. This codes for CASSGAPDRREETQYF. The chain combines TRBV6-1 with TRBJ2-5; D is perhaps TRBD1 (6 bases). This CDR3 comprises 16 residues. CDR1 is MNHNS, CDR2 SASEGT, per germline. The ends were cut back, 4 bases at V and 3 bases at J, with 18 bases in the middle.

The chain carries TRBV4-1 and TRBJ2-1; D gene unclear. Per the germline V gene, CDR1 is MGHRA and CDR2 is YSYEKL. Trimming pared 0 bases from V and 9 bases from J, leaving 3 bases between. The CDR3 extends over 11 amino acids. The DNA of the CDR3 is TGCGCCAGCAGCCAAGACAGTGAGCAGTTCTTC. Encoded protein: CASSQDSEQFF.

The CDR3 loop reads CASSLLQGPDTQYF. The CDR3 DNA reads TGTGCCAGCAGTCTCCTACAGGGCCCAGATACGCAGTATTTT. The chain joins TRBV6-5 to TRBJ2-3; weak D call: TRBD1 (6 bases). V was cut by 5 bases and J by 4 bases, with 13 bases left in between. Looked up from germline, CDR1 is MNHEY and CDR2 is SVGAGI. This CDR3 is built from 14 residues.

This chain connects TRBV6-4 to TRBJ1-1; no clear D gene. V was trimmed by 6 bases and J by 0 bases, leaving 8 bases between them. There are 13 residues in the CDR3. Germline V gene lookup returns CDR1 MRHNA and CDR2 SNTAGT. The DNA for the CDR3 is TGTGCCAGCAGCCGGACGGTGAACACTGAAGCTTTCTTT. Translating gives CASSRTVNTEAFF.

The rearrangement links TRBV4-1 to TRBJ1-2; unclear D gene. The CDR3 loop spans 13 amino acids. Germline V lookup: CDR1 MGHRA, CDR2 YSYEKL. V was cut by 1 base and J by 4 bases, with 7 bases left in between. CDR3 loop: CASSQVSSYGYTF. The CDR3 coding sequence is TGCGCCAGCAGCCAAGTGAGCTCCTATGGCTACACCTTC.

This CDR3 reads CASSLLGGGPYQETQYF. The CDR3 nucleotides read TGTGCCAGCAGCCTCTTAGGTGGGGGGCCGTACCAAGAGACCCAGTACTTC. The V gene is TRBV27, the J gene TRBJ2-5; D might be TRBD1 or TRBD2, each matching 6 bases. Germline-derived CDR1 and CDR2 are MNHEY and SMNVEV (reference sequence). V gave up 6 bases and J gave up 0 bases, with 20 bases separating them. The length of the CDR3 is 17 residues.

The chain employs TRBV10-2 and TRBJ2-3, with D hard to call. The CDR3 has 10 amino acids. Trimming took off 3 bases at V and 5 bases at J, with 0 bases between the two ends. Germline CDR1 is WSHSY and CDR2 is SAAADI. The CDR3 is CASSEDTQYF. CDR3 DNA sequence: TGCGCCAGCAGTGAAGATACGCAGTATTTT.

V is TRBV5-1 and J is TRBJ2-7, with D possibly being TRBD1 or TRBD2 (5 bases each). The CDR3 is 16 residues long. V lost 1 base, J lost 7 bases, and 21 bases lay in between. Germline CDR1 reads SGHRS; CDR2 reads YFSETQ. The CDR3 nucleotides read TGCGCCAGCAGCTTGTGGTCGGGGTCCAGGGTCGGGGAGCAGTACTTC. Encoded protein: CASSLWSGSRVGEQYF.

This rearrangement joins TRBV4-1 to TRBJ1-1; 8 nucleotides line up with TRBD1. Germline trimming cut 4 bases from V and 1 base from J; bases unmatched to any gene: 8. Germline V gene sequence: CDR1 MGHRA, CDR2 YSYEKL. The CDR3 extends over 16 amino acids. The CDR3 reads CASSPRQGTWNTEAFF. The DNA for the CDR3 is TGCGCCAGCAGCCCTCGACAGGGGACTTGGAACACTGAAGCTTTCTTT.

V gene TRBV9 combines with J gene TRBJ2-3; D might be TRBD1 (6 bases). The germline V and J ends were trimmed by 1 base and 4 bases, with 13 bases remaining between them. The CDR3 is made up of 15 amino acids. Germline V gives CDR1 SGDLS, CDR2 YYNGEE. The CDR3 reads CASSVRGRAADTQYF. Here the CDR3 DNA reads TGTGCCAGCAGCGTAAGGGGGAGAGCGGCAGATACGCAGTATTTT.

The V gene is TRBV12-5, the J gene TRBJ1-2; 7 bases line up with TRBD1. With V trimmed by 4 bases and J by 6 bases, 5 bases remained unmatched. CDR3 length: 13 residues. Germline CDR1 and CDR2: LGHNT and FRNRAP. The CDR3 reads CASGSFDRDGYTF. The CDR3 bases are TGTGCTAGTGGTTCCTTTGACAGGGATGGCTACACCTTC.